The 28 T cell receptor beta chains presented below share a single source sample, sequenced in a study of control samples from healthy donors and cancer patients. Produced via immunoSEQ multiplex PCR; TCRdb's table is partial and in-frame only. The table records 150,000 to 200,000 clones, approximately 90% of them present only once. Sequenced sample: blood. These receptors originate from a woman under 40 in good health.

CDR3 region: CASSQDGFLYNEQFF. CDR3 sequence (DNA): TGCGCCAGCAGCCAAGACGGCTTCTTGTACAATGAGCAGTTCTTC. The rearrangement joins TRBV4-3 to TRBJ2-1; D remains unclear. There are 15 residues in the CDR3. V was cut by 0 bases and J by 4 bases, with 10 bases left in between. Germline V gene lookup returns CDR1 LGHNA and CDR2 YSLEER.

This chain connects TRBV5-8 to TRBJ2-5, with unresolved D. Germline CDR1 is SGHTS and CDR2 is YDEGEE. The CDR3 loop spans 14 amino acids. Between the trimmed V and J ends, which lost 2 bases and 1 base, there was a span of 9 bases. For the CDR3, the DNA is TGTGCCAGCAGCTTAACTAACCTCCAAGAGACCCAGTACTTC. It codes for CASSLTNLQETQYF.

The CDR3 region is CASSFQGADTQYF. The CDR3, as DNA: TGTGCCAGTAGTTTCCAGGGCGCAGATACGCAGTATTTT. This rearrangement joins TRBV19 to TRBJ2-3, with a weak D call TRBD1 (5 bases). CDR1 is LNHDA and CDR2 is SQIVND in the germline V gene (reference sequence). Trimming removed 5 bases from V and 4 bases from J, with 10 bases in between. There are 13 residues in the CDR3.

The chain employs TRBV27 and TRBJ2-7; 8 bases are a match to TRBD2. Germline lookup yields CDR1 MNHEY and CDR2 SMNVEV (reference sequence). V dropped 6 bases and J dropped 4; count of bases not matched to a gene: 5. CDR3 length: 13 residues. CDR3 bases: TGTGCCAGCAGCCCCAGCGGGAGTTACGAGCAGTACTTC. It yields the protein CASSPSGSYEQYF.

The CDR3 region has the DNA TGTGCCAGCAGTGGCCCCCCACAGGGAACAGATACGCAGTATTTT. Protein: CASSGPPQGTDTQYF. The chain recombines TRBV2 with TRBJ2-3, with D possibly being TRBD1 (6 bases). V was clipped by 4 bases and J by 3 bases, with 14 bases between them. The CDR3 sequence is 15 residues long. CDR1 and CDR2 from the germline V gene are SNHLY and FYNNEI. Full variable domain (rest looked up from reference TRBV2 and TRBJ2-3): EPEVTQTPSHQVTQMGQEVILRCVPISNHLYFYWYRQILGQKVEFLVSFYNNEISEKSEIFDDQFSVERPDGSNFTLKIRSTKLEDSAMYFCASSGPPQGTDTQYFGPGTRLTVL.

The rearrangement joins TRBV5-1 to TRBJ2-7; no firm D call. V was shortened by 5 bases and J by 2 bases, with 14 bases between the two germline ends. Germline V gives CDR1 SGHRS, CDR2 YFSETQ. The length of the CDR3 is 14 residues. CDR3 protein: CASSPGPGAYEQYF. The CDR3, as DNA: TGCGCCAGCAGTCCTGGTCCGGGTGCCTACGAGCAGTACTTC.

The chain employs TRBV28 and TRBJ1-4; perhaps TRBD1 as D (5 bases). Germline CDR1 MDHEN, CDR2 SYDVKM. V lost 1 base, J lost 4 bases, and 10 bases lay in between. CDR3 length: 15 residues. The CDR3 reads CASSLSAGNNEKLFF. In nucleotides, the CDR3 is TGTGCCAGCAGTTTATCGGCAGGGAATAATGAAAAACTGTTTTTT. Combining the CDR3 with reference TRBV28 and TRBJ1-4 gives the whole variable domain DVKVTQSSRYLVKRTGEKVFLECVQDMDHENMFWYRQDPGLGLRLIYFSYDVKMKEKGDIPEGYSVSREKKERFSLILESASTNQTSMYLCASSLSAGNNEKLFFGSGTQLSVL.

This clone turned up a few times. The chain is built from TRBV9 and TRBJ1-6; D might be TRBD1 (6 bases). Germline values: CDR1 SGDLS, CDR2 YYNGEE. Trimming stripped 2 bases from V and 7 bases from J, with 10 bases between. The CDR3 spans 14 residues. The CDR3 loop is CASSVRGENSPLHF. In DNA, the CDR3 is TGTGCCAGCAGCGTGAGGGGGGAGAATTCACCCCTCCACTTT. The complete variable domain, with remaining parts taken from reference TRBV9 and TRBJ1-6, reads DSGVTQTPKHLITATGQRVTLRCSPRSGDLSVYWYQQSLDQGLQFLIQYYNGEERAKGNILERFSAQQFPDLHSELNLSSLELGDSALYFCASSVRGENSPLHFGNGTRLTVT.

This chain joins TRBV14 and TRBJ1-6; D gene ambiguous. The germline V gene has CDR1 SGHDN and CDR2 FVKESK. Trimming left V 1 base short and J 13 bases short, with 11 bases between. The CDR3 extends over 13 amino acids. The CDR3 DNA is TGTGCCAGCAGCCAAGGGATGGGTTACCCCCTCCACTTT. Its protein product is CASSQGMGYPLHF.

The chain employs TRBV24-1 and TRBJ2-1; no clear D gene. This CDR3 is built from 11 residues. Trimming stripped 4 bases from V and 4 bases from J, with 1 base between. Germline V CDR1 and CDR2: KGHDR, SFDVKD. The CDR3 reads CATSEYNEQFF. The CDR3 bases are TGTGCCACCAGTGAGTACAATGAGCAGTTCTTC.

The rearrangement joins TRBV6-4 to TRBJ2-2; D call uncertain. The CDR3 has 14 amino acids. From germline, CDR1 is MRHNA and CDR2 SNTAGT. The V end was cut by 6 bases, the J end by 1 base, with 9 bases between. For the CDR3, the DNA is TGTGCCAGCAGCCCAGACGGGAACACCGGGGAGCTGTTTTTT. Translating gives CASSPDGNTGELFF.

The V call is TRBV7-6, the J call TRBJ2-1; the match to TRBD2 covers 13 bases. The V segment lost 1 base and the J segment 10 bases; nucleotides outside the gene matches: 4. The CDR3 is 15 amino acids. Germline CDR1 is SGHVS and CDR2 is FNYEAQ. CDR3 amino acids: CASSLGTSGGGEQFF. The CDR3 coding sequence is TGTGCCAGCAGCTTAGGGACTAGCGGGGGTGGGGAGCAGTTCTTC.

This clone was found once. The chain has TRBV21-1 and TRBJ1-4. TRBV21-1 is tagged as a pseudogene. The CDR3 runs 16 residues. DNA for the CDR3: TGTGCCAGCAGCAAATCGCCCTACCAGTTTAATGAAAAACTGTTTTTT. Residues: CASSKSPYQFNEKLFF.

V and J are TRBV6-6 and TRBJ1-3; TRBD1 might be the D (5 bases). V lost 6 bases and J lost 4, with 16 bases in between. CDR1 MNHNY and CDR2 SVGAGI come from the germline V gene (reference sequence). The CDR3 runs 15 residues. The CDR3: CASSPQAGPGNTIYF. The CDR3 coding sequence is TGTGCCAGCAGCCCCCAGGCAGGGCCAGGAAACACCATATATTTT.

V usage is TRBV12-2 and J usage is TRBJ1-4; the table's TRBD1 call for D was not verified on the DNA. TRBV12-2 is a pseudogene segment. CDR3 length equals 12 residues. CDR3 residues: CAGDRMNEKLFF. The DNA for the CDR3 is TGTGCAGGGGACAGGATGAATGAAAAACTGTTTTTT.

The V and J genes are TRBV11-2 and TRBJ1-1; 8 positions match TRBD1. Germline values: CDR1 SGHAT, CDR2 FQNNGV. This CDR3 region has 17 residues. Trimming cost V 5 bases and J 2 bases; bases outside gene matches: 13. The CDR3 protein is CASSPRGTGGSNTEAFF. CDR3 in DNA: TGTGCCAGCAGCCCCCGGGGAACAGGGGGAAGCAACACTGAAGCTTTCTTT.

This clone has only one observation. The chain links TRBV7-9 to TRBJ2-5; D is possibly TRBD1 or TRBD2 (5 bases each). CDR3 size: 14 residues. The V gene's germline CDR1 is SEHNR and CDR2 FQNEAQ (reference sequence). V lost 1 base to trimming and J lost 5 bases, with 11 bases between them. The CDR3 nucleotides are TGTGCCAGCAGCTTAGGAGGGGCTGCGGAGACCCAGTACTTC. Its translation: CASSLGGAAETQYF. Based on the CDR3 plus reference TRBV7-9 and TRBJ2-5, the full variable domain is DTGVSQNPRHKITKRGQNVTFRCDPISEHNRLYWYRQTLGQGPEFLTYFQNEAQLEKSRLLSDRFSAERPKGSFSTLEIQRTEQGDSAMYLCASSLGGAAETQYFGPGTRLLVL.

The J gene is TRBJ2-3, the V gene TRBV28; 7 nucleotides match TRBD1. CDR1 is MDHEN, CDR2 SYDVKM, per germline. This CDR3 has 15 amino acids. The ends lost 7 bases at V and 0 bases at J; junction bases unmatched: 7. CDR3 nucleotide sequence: TGTGCCAGCAACCTAGACAGGGTTAGCACAGATACGCAGTATTTT. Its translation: CASNLDRVSTDTQYF. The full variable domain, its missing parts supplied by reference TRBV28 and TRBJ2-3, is DVKVTQSSRYLVKRTGEKVFLECVQDMDHENMFWYRQDPGLGLRLIYFSYDVKMKEKGDIPEGYSVSREKKERFSLILESASTNQTSMYLCASNLDRVSTDTQYFGPGTRLTVL.

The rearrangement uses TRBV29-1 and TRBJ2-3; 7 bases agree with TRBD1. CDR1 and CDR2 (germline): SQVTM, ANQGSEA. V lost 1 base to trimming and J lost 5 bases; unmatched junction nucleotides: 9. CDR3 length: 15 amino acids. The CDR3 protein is CSVEGAGGMGDTQYF. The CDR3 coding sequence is TGCAGCGTTGAAGGAGCAGGGGGAATGGGAGATACGCAGTATTTT.

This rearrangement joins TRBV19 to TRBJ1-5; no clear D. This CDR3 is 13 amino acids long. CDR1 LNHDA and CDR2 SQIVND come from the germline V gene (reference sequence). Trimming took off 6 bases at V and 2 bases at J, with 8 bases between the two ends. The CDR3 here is CASRRTGNQPQHF. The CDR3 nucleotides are TGTGCCAGTAGAAGAACGGGCAATCAGCCCCAGCATTTT.

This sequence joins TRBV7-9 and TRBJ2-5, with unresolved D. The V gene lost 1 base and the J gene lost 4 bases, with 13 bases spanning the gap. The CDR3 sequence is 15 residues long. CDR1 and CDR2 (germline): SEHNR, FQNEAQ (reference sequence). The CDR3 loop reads CASSLESTAPETQYF. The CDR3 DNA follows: TGTGCCAGCAGCTTAGAAAGTACGGCCCCAGAGACCCAGTACTTC.

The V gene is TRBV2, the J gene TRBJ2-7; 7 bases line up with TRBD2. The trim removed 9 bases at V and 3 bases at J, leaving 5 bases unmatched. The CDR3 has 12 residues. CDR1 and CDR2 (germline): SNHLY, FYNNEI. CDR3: CASQGGGYEQYF. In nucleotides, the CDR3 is TGTGCCAGTCAGGGCGGGGGCTACGAGCAGTACTTC.

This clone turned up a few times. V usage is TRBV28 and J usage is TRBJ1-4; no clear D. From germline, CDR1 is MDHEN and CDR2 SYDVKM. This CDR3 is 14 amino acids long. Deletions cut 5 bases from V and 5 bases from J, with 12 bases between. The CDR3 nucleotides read TGTGCCAGCAGTAAGCAGGACGGAAATGAAAAACTGTTTTTT. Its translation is CASSKQDGNEKLFF.

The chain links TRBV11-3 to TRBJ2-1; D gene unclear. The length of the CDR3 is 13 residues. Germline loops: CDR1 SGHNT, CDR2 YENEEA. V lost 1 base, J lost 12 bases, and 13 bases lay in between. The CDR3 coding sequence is TGTGCCAGCAGCTTAGGAGATCGACGCGTGCAGTTCTTC. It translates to CASSLGDRRVQFF. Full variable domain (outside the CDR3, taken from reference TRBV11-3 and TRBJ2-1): EAGVVQSPRYKIIEKKQPVAFWCNPISGHNTLYWYLQNLGQGPELLIRYENEEAVDDSQLPKDRFSAERLKGVDSTLKIQPAELGDSAVYLCASSLGDRRVQFFGPGTRLTVL.

For the CDR3, the DNA is TGTGCCAGCAGCCAAGTCTGGGGAACTAATGAAAAACTGTTTTTT. Amino acid sequence: CASSQVWGTNEKLFF. This chain joins TRBV3-1 (or the pseudogene TRBV3-2) and TRBJ1-4, with D uncertain. The germline gives CDR1 LGHDT, CDR2 YNNKEL (reference sequence). The CDR3 has 15 amino acids. V was shortened by 1 base and J by 1 base, with 7 bases between the two germline ends.

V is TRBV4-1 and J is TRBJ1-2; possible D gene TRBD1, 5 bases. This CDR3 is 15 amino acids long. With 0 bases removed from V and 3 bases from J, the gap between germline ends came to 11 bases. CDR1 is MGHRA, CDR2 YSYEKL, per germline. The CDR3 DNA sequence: TGCGCCAGCAGCCAAGAGGGGGGGAACCACTATGGCTACACCTTC. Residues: CASSQEGGNHYGYTF.

The DNA of the CDR3 is TGCGCCAGCAGTGAGGGGCCCGAGCAGTACTTC. Protein sequence: CASSEGPEQYF. The J gene is TRBJ2-7, the V gene TRBV10-2; D ambiguous. From germline, CDR1 is WSHSY and CDR2 SAAADI. The CDR3 length is 11 residues. Trimming took 2 bases from V and 6 from J, leaving 5 bases between them.

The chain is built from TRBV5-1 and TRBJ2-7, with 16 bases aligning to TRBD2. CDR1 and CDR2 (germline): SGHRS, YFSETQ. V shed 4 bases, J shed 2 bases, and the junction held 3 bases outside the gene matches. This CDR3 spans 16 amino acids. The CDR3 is CASSPGTSGRAYEQYF. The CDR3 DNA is TGCGCCAGCAGCCCCGGGACTAGCGGGAGGGCCTACGAGCAGTACTTC.